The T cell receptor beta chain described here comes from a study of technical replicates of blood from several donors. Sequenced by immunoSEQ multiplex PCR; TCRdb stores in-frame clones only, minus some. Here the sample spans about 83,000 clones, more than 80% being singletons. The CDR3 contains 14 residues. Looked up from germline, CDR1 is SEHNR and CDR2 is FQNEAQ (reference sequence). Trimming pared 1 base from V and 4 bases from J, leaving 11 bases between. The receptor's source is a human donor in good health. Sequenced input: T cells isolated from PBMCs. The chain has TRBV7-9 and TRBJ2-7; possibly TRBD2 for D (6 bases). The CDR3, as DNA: TGTGCCAGCAGCTTAGGGGGCGGGGAATACGAGCAGTACTTC. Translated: CASSLGGGEYEQYF.